This T cell receptor beta chain appears in the sequencing data of a study of OX40 agonist ivuxolimab in advanced cancers. Study details: As their treatment, patients were administered ivuxolimab, an agonistic anti-OX40 (CD134) antibody. Three dose-escalation patients had partial responses: one with hepatocellular carcinoma and two with cutaneous melanoma. The study, taken as a whole, reports: The expanded peripheral T cells' antigen specificity was not determined.

This clone was detected only a few times. Its antigen is still unknown. Germline loops: CDR1 SGHRS, CDR2 YFSETQ. Trimming at V came to 0 bases and at J to 2 bases, leaving 6 bases not matched to a gene. The CDR3 runs to 16 residues. Using immunoSEQ multiplex PCR, the repertoire was profiled, and TCRdb retains in-frame clones only, with some absent. The data contain approximately 82,000 clones, under 90% of them seen just once; the ten biggest clones take up roughly 2.1%. The chain combines TRBV5-1 with TRBJ2-7, with TRBD1 matching 9 bases. The TCR originated in an adult with an advanced solid tumor such as melanoma, head and neck, liver or kidney cancer. This specimen consisted of CD4+ or CD8+ T cells sorted from blood, obtained in a trial of the OX40 agonist ivuxolimab. The CDR3 DNA reads TGCGCCAGCAGCTTGGGATTGGGACAGGGCCCCTACGAGCAGTACTTC. Translating gives CASSLGLGQGPYEQYF.